The present TCR beta chain was sequenced within a study of post-analysis software for immune sequencing data. Looking at the study overall: Disease trajectories encompassed relapsing-remitting, secondary progressive and progressive-relapsing multiple sclerosis.

Notes on the study in general: Under the F measure, samples that were prepared in one batch clustered strongly together. Normalized Chao1 diversity in multiple sclerosis patients fell significantly below that of controls. A handful of TRBV segments were more frequent in patients than controls; TRBV5-6, TRBV5-1 and TRBV20-1 belonged to this group.

The TCR beta cDNA libraries contained unique molecular identifiers. Between about 0.85 and 10 million T cells gave rise to 450,000 to 650,000 cDNA molecules. MiXCR was run by TCRdb on the PCR reads, yielding one entry per CDR3 protein. Here the sample spans hundreds of thousands of distinct CDR3 sequences, 30% being singletons. There are 14 residues in the CDR3. CDR1 and CDR2 from the germline V gene are LNHNV and YYDKDF (reference sequence). On this clonotype itself: Its cognate antigen is unknown.

The sequence was obtained from a girl between 5 and 17 years old with multiple sclerosis. The chain links TRBV15 to TRBJ2-4, with 9 bases that match TRBD1. Near its end, the DNA agrees better with TRBJ2-7, so the J call may be wrong. The specimen was blood. The CDR3 nucleotides read TGTGCCACCAGCAGGTACAGGGGGCTAGGCGAGCAGTACTTC. Protein: CATSRYRGLGEQYF.